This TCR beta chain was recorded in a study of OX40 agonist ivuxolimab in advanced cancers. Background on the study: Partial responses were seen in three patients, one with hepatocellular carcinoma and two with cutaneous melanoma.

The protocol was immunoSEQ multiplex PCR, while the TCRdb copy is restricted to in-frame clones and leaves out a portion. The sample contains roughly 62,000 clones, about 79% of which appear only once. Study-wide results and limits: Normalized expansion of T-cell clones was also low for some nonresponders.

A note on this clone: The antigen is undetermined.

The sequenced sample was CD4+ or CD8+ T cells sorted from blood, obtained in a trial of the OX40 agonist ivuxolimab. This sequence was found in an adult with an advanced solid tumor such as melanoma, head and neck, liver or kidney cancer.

Here the CDR3 DNA reads TGTGCCAGCAGCTTAAGGTTGCTAGCGGGGGGGCAGAATGAGCAGTTCTTC. The encoded protein is CASSLRLLAGGQNEQFF. This chain connects TRBV5-4 to TRBJ2-1; 12 nucleotides align to TRBD2. V gave up 2 bases and J gave up 7 bases; unmatched junction bases: 10. This CDR3 region has 17 residues. CDR1 and CDR2 (germline): SGHNT, YYREEE (reference sequence).